Presented here are 26 T cell receptor beta chains from one specimen sequenced in a study of OX40 agonist ivuxolimab in advanced cancers. TCRdb's copy holds only in-frame clones and misses some; the assay was immunoSEQ multiplex PCR. Among 85,000 to 120,000 clones listed, around nine tenths were seen once. The input for sequencing was CD4+ or CD8+ T cells sorted from blood, taken in a trial of the OX40 agonist ivuxolimab. These receptors all come from an adult with an advanced solid tumor such as melanoma, head and neck, liver or kidney cancer.

The rearrangement joins TRBV19 to TRBJ2-5; 7 bases map to TRBD1. The CDR3 contains 15 residues. The ends lost 4 bases at V and 1 base at J; junction bases unmatched: 6. CDR1 and CDR2 (germline): LNHDA, SQIVND (reference sequence). CDR3 residues: CASSSGQDLQETQYF. CDR3 nucleotide sequence: TGTGCCAGTAGTAGCGGACAGGATCTCCAAGAGACCCAGTACTTC. Full variable domain (outside the CDR3, taken from reference TRBV19 and TRBJ2-5): DGGITQSPKYLFRKEGQNVTLSCEQNLNHDAMYWYRQDPGQGLRLIYYSQIVNDFQKGDIAEGYSVSREKKESFPLTVTSAQKNPTAFYLCASSSGQDLQETQYFGPGTRLLVL.

The V and J genes are TRBV19 and TRBJ1-5, with no clear D. With 4 bases removed from V and 4 bases from J, the gap between germline ends came to 8 bases. The CDR3 totals 13 residues. Germline CDR1 LNHDA, CDR2 SQIVND (reference sequence). In nucleotides, the CDR3 is TGTGCCAGTAGTACAGGACGGAATCAGCCCCAGCATTTT. Translated: CASSTGRNQPQHF. The whole variable domain, filled in from reference TRBV19 and TRBJ1-5, reads DGGITQSPKYLFRKEGQNVTLSCEQNLNHDAMYWYRQDPGQGLRLIYYSQIVNDFQKGDIAEGYSVSREKKESFPLTVTSAQKNPTAFYLCASSTGRNQPQHFGDGTRLSIL.

The chain links TRBV28 to TRBJ2-4; TRBD1 aligns across 10 bases. The germline gives CDR1 MDHEN, CDR2 SYDVKM. Trimming at V came to 5 bases and at J to 0 bases, leaving 10 bases not matched to a gene. CDR3 size: 18 residues. CDR3 amino acids: CASSRRDRGWGAKNIQYF. CDR3 nucleotide sequence: TGTGCCAGCAGTCGGCGGGACAGGGGATGGGGAGCCAAAAACATTCAGTACTTC.

The rearrangement links TRBV27 to TRBJ1-1; possibly TRBD1 for D (5 bases). In germline, CDR1 is MNHEY, CDR2 SMNVEV (reference sequence). Trimming took 7 bases from V and 3 from J, leaving 21 bases between them. The length of the CDR3 is 16 residues. CDR3 residues: CASKGNDGGIYTEAFF. The CDR3 DNA reads TGTGCCAGCAAGGGGAATGACGGAGGGATATACACTGAAGCTTTCTTT.

The chain uses TRBV7-9 and TRBJ2-5, with a possible D match to TRBD2 (5 bases). From germline, CDR1 is SEHNR and CDR2 FQNEAQ (reference sequence). The CDR3 contains 12 residues. V was clipped by 5 bases and J by 9 bases, with 13 bases between them. The CDR3 coding sequence is TGTGCCAGCAGCCCGGGATCGTGGGCCCAGTACTTC. The encoded protein is CASSPGSWAQYF.

In regard to this clone: Distinct nucleotide sequences in the sample also encode this CDR3. The rearrangement joins TRBV20-1 to TRBJ2-7; no definite D call. Germline CDR1 and CDR2: DFQATT and SNEGSKA (reference sequence). CDR3 length equals 11 residues. Trimming removed 5 bases at V and 0 bases at J, with 5 bases between. The DNA for the CDR3 is TGCAGTGCTCCCTCCTCCTACGAGCAGTACTTC. This translates into CSAPSSYEQYF.

The rearrangement joins TRBV7-2 to TRBJ2-2; TRBD1 aligns across 7 bases. Germline V gene data show CDR1 as SGHTA and CDR2 as FQGNSA. V shed 5 bases and J 7 bases; nucleotides not matched to a gene: 7. CDR3 length equals 14 residues. The CDR3 sequence is CASSPSQGVGELFF. In nucleotides, the CDR3 is TGTGCCAGCAGCCCAAGCCAGGGGGTCGGGGAGCTGTTTTTT.

Only a few counts were recorded for this clone. The CDR3 nucleotides read TGTGCCAGCAGCTTCCGGGAAACCTACGAGCAGTACTTC. Translating it yields CASSFRETYEQYF. The V gene is TRBV7-2, the J gene TRBJ2-7; a weak D match, TRBD2 (5 bases). CDR1 is SGHTA and CDR2 is FQGNSA in the germline V gene. CDR3 size: 13 residues. Trimming removed 3 bases at V and 2 bases at J, with 8 bases between.

V is TRBV4-3 and J is TRBJ1-5; D may be TRBD1 (5 bases). Trimming cost V 0 bases and J 0 bases, with 12 bases left between them. Germline V lookup: CDR1 LGHNA, CDR2 YSLEER. CDR3 length: 17 amino acids. The chain's CDR3 is CASSQDVGTFSNQPQHF. CDR3 in DNA: TGCGCCAGCAGCCAAGATGTGGGGACTTTTAGCAATCAGCCCCAGCATTTT.

V gene TRBV6-5 combines with J gene TRBJ1-5; D is ambiguous. With 2 bases removed from V and 6 bases from J, the gap between germline ends came to 8 bases. The CDR3 has 13 residues. From germline, CDR1 is MNHEY and CDR2 SVGAGI. The CDR3 spells CASSYLGFQPQHF. CDR3 DNA: TGTGCCAGCAGTTACCTCGGTTTTCAGCCCCAGCATTTT.

The gene calls are TRBV11-1 and TRBJ2-2; D remains ambiguous. The germline gives CDR1 SGHAT, CDR2 FQDESV (reference sequence). The CDR3 length is 13 residues. Trimming shortened V by 1 base and J by 4 bases, and 4 bases separated the two germline ends. The CDR3 bases are TGTGCCAGCAGCTTAGATCGCACCGGGGAGCTGTTTTTT. It codes for CASSLDRTGELFF.

This chain joins TRBV7-2 and TRBJ1-2; D remains ambiguous. The CDR3 is 15 amino acids. In germline, CDR1 is SGHTA, CDR2 FQGNSA. Trimming left V 3 bases short and J 2 bases short, with 13 bases between. CDR3 DNA sequence: TGTGCCAGCAGCTTTAGTCCGGATCTGAACTATGGCTACACCTTC. Protein: CASSFSPDLNYGYTF.

This clone has just one count. The chain employs TRBV11-2 and TRBJ1-6; D remains unclear. Trimming shortened V by 2 bases and J by 5 bases, and 7 bases separated the two germline ends. The germline CDR1 and CDR2 sequences are SGHAT and FQNNGV. This CDR3 has 14 amino acids. CDR3 residues: CASSLISDNSPLHF. In nucleotides, the CDR3 is TGTGCCAGCAGCTTAATCAGTGATAATTCACCCCTCCACTTT.

This chain connects TRBV6-6 to TRBJ1-6; D remains ambiguous. V shed 2 bases and J shed 8 bases, with 7 bases lying between them. CDR1 and CDR2 (germline): MNHNY, SVGAGI (reference sequence). This CDR3 comprises 13 residues. CDR3 loop: CASSYPPHSPLHF. In nucleotides, the CDR3 is TGTGCCAGCAGTTACCCCCCTCATTCACCCCTCCACTTT.

In its sample, this clone was seen once. The chain couples TRBV18 to TRBJ2-6; weak D call: TRBD2 (5 bases). The CDR3 runs 16 residues. CDR1 and CDR2 (germline): KGHSH, LQKENI. Deletions cut 0 bases from V and 2 bases from J, with 8 bases between. The CDR3 reads CASSPPSGTGANVLTF. For the CDR3, the DNA is TGTGCCAGCTCACCACCGTCGGGGACTGGGGCCAACGTCCTGACTTTC.

This chain links TRBV6-5 with TRBJ2-3; D is ambiguous. Germline CDR1 is MNHEY and CDR2 is SVGAGI. V was clipped by 5 bases and J by 0 bases, with 9 bases between them. There are 14 residues in the CDR3. The DNA for the CDR3 is TGTGCCAGCAGTCGGTCTCGTAGCACAGATACGCAGTATTTT. As protein: CASSRSRSTDTQYF.

The chain combines TRBV2 with TRBJ2-4; 7 bases are shared with TRBD1. Per the germline V gene, CDR1 is SNHLY and CDR2 is FYNNEI. V lost 4 bases and J lost 7; bases outside the gene matches: 10. This CDR3 spans 15 amino acids. The CDR3 DNA is TGTGCCAGCAGTGCTTACCGGGACAGCGCCAACATTCAGTACTTC. Protein: CASSAYRDSANIQYF.

The J gene is TRBJ2-7, the V gene TRBV10-2; 13 bases are shared with TRBD2. Germline V gene data show CDR1 as WSHSY and CDR2 as SAAADI. The CDR3 loop spans 14 amino acids. V shed 6 bases, J shed 3 bases, and the junction held 2 bases outside the gene matches. The CDR3 region has the DNA TGCGCCAGCAGCCGGACTAGCGGGGGCTACGAGCAGTACTTC. It yields the protein CASSRTSGGYEQYF.

The chain couples TRBV5-4 to TRBJ2-2, with TRBD2 identical over 8 bases. The CDR3 has 15 residues. The junction had 7 bases not matched to a gene; V was cut back by 4 bases and J by 5 bases. The germline CDR1 and CDR2 sequences are SGHNT and YYREEE (reference sequence). CDR3: CASSPGRGGTGELFF. In nucleotides, the CDR3 is TGTGCCAGCAGCCCGGGCCGGGGGGGTACCGGGGAGCTGTTTTTT.

This clone was found a few times. The V gene is TRBV6-5, the J gene TRBJ1-6, with D tentatively TRBD1 (6 bases). Between the trimmed V and J ends, which lost 0 bases and 6 bases, there was a span of 9 bases. Germline V lookup: CDR1 MNHEY, CDR2 SVGAGI. This CDR3 spans 15 amino acids. The CDR3 spells CASSYSAGVNSPLHF. The CDR3 nucleotides are TGTGCCAGCAGTTACTCGGCAGGGGTTAATTCACCCCTCCACTTT.

This chain connects TRBV5-1 to TRBJ1-2; D is possibly TRBD1 (6 bases). Germline lookup yields CDR1 SGHRS and CDR2 YFSETQ. The CDR3 contains 13 residues. The ends were cut back, 1 base at V and 7 bases at J, with 11 bases in the middle. The DNA for the CDR3 is TGCGCCAGCAGCTTGCAGGGGAGGACTGGCTACACCTTC. It specifies CASSLQGRTGYTF.

V usage is TRBV18 and J usage is TRBJ1-6, with D tentatively TRBD1 (5 bases). Trimming left V 1 base short and J 9 bases short, with 16 bases between. Per germline, CDR1 KGHSH and CDR2 LQKENI. This CDR3 region has 16 residues. This chain's CDR3 is CASSPRTGGVGSPLHF. The CDR3 DNA follows: TGTGCCAGCTCACCACGGACGGGGGGTGTTGGTTCACCCCTCCACTTT.

The chain combines TRBV7-8 with TRBJ1-4; TRBD1 is a possible D gene (5 bases). Germline CDR1 SGHVS, CDR2 FQNEAQ. The CDR3 contains 16 residues. Trimming removed 4 bases at V and 1 base at J, with 13 bases between. CDR3 region: CASSSRGVGTNEKLFF. CDR3 DNA: TGTGCCAGCAGCTCCAGAGGGGTGGGAACTAATGAAAAACTGTTTTTT.

The chain employs TRBV14 and TRBJ1-6; D is unresolved. The length of the CDR3 is 15 residues. Trimming left V 0 bases short and J 9 bases short, with 12 bases between. Germline CDR1 and CDR2: SGHDN and FVKESK. The CDR3 loop is CASSQEIGNSSPLHF. The CDR3 DNA reads TGTGCCAGCAGCCAAGAGATAGGGAATAGTTCACCCCTCCACTTT.

The V gene is TRBV2, the J gene TRBJ2-3, with 9 bases that match TRBD2. The germline gives CDR1 SNHLY, CDR2 FYNNEI. The CDR3 runs 17 residues. The V and J ends lost 3 bases and 0 bases, in that order; junction bases with no gene match: 7. This CDR3 is CASSEGLLAGSTDTQYF. In DNA, the CDR3 is TGTGCCAGCAGTGAGGGACTTCTAGCGGGGAGCACAGATACGCAGTATTTT.

The chain has TRBV4-2 and TRBJ2-3; tentatively, D is TRBD2 (5 bases). V was pared by 1 base and J by 2 bases, with 16 bases between. From germline, CDR1 is LGHNA and CDR2 YNFKEQ. The CDR3 covers 17 residues. The CDR3 sequence is CASSQGDATEDTDTQYF. DNA for the CDR3: TGTGCCAGCAGCCAAGGTGACGCCACGGAGGACACAGATACGCAGTATTTT.